Listed below are T cell receptor beta chains from one sample, sequenced in a study of cytomegalovirus exposure and HLA in healthy donors. Assay: immunoSEQ multiplex PCR; the TCRdb copy retains only in-frame clones and omits some. The sample shows 50,000 to 70,000 clones, more than 75% of them seen only once. Sequencing was performed on PBMCs. All receptors derive from a girl between 5 and 17 years old in good health and CMV-seropositive. The CDR3 runs from the conserved cysteine through the conserved F or W. D genes are given only for firm matches. Where a row states a size, it is once, few, many or the class of an expanded clone; other rows omit it.

clone_size	d_call	cdr3_length	v_call	j_call	cdr3_nt	cdr3_aa
NA	NA	13	TRBV18	TRBJ1-1	TGTGCCAGCTCAGGTCAGATGAACACTGAAGCTTTCTTT	CASSGQMNTEAFF
few	NA	13	TRBV5-1	TRBJ2-7	TGCGCCAGCAGCTCGGGCAGGGGTTACGAGCAGTACTTC	CASSSGRGYEQYF
NA	NA	14	TRBV25-1	TRBJ1-1	TGTGCCAGCAGCCCCTCTGTAGCCGATAGAGAAGCTTTCTTT	CASSPSVADREAFF
NA	NA	13	TRBV6-4	TRBJ1-2	TGTGCCAGCAGTGACTCTACAGGGCGAGGCTACACCTTC	CASSDSTGRGYTF
NA	TRBD1	13	TRBV29-1	TRBJ2-3	TGCAGCGTAGTGACAGGGTCGGAAGATACGCAGTATTTT	CSVVTGSEDTQYF
NA	NA	16	TRBV7-2	TRBJ1-2	TGTGCCAGCAGCTCAATATTCAGCAGGACAAGTTATGGCTACACCTTC	CASSSIFSRTSYGYTF
NA	TRBD1	13	TRBV5-4	TRBJ2-1	TGTGCCAGCAGCATCCAACAGGGGAATGAGCAGTTCTTC	CASSIQQGNEQFF
NA	TRBD1	15	TRBV9	TRBJ1-2	TGTGCCAGCAGCGTAGGGACAGGCCCTAACTATGGCTACACCTTC	CASSVGTGPNYGYTF
NA	TRBD1	14	TRBV6-5	TRBJ1-2	TGTGCCAGCAGTTACGGGGACAGAAAGCGTGGCTACACCTTC	CASSYGDRKRGYTF
NA	TRBD1	13	TRBV15	TRBJ1-2	TGTGCCACCAGCAGAGGGGACAGGTATGGCTACACCTTC	CATSRGDRYGYTF
NA	TRBD1	16	TRBV4-2	TRBJ1-4	TGTGCCAGCAGCCAACTCACAGGGGGAGATAATGAAAAACTGTTTTTT	CASSQLTGGDNEKLFF
medium-sized	NA	18	TRBV21-1	TRBJ1-5	TGTGCCAGCAGGGCCCTCCGGGACAGGGTAATGAGCAATCAGCCCCAGCATTTT	CASRALRDRVMSNQPQHF
NA	NA	12	TRBV10-3	TRBJ1-1	TGTGCCACAAAAATGGGAGGACGGAAAGCTTTCTTT	CATKMGGRKAFF
NA	NA	14	TRBV6-5	TRBJ1-2	TGTGCCAGCAGTTACGGCCCTACCCCGAGGGGCTACACCTTC	CASSYGPTPRGYTF
NA	NA	14	TRBV5-6	TRBJ2-7	TGTGCCAGCAGCCATAAGACAGACTCCTACGAGCAGTACTTC	CASSHKTDSYEQYF
NA	TRBD2	15	TRBV4-2	TRBJ2-7	TGTGCCAGCAGCCCATCACTAGCGGGGTTGAGCGAGCAGTACTTC	CASSPSLAGLSEQYF
few	NA	15	TRBV10-3	TRBJ2-2	TGTGCCATCAGTGGTGCCGGGAGACACACCGGGGAGCTGTTTTTT	CAISGAGRHTGELFF
NA	TRBD1	16	TRBV28	TRBJ2-2	TGTGCCAGCAGCCCCCTGCCAGGGGGCGGCACCGGGGAGCTGTTTTTT	CASSPLPGGGTGELFF
NA	NA	14	TRBV19	TRBJ1-6	TGTGCCAGTAGTATTGGGCCAGAATATTCACCCCTCCACTTT	CASSIGPEYSPLHF
few	NA	15	TRBV7-2	TRBJ1-1	TGTGCCAGCAGCTTAGGGGCCACGACGAACACTGAAGCTTTCTTT	CASSLGATTNTEAFF
few	TRBD1	14	TRBV27	TRBJ1-2	TGTGCCAGCAGCCGGGACAGGGGAAGTAGTGGCTACACCTTC	CASSRDRGSSGYTF
many	TRBD1	17	TRBV28	TRBJ2-7	TGTGCCAGCAGTCTCAGGCCCCGGACAGGGACGAACTACGAGCAGTACTTC	CASSLRPRTGTNYEQYF
once	NA	14	TRBV6-1	TRBJ2-2	TGTGCCAGCAGTGCTCCGGGGGACACCGGGGAGCTGTTTTTT	CASSAPGDTGELFF